The 25 T cell receptor beta chains in this list originate from one sample, sequenced in a study of T cells in localized non-small cell lung cancer. Here immunoSEQ multiplex PCR was the method, and the copy in TCRdb shows in-frame clones only, minus some. Among approximately 49,000 clones listed, 77% were seen once. The material sequenced was peripheral blood, taken before any cancer treatment. The receptors derive from a man between 40 and 75 years old with stage I squamous cell lung carcinoma.

The chain employs TRBV19 and TRBJ1-4; 8 bases line up with TRBD1. V shed 5 bases and J 6 bases; nucleotides not matched to a gene: 2. This CDR3 is 13 amino acids long. Germline loops: CDR1 LNHDA, CDR2 SQIVND (reference sequence). The CDR3 loop reads CASSQGAHEKLFF. In DNA, the CDR3 is TGTGCCAGTAGTCAGGGGGCGCATGAAAAACTGTTTTTT. The whole variable domain, remainder taken from reference TRBV19 and TRBJ1-4, is DGGITQSPKYLFRKEGQNVTLSCEQNLNHDAMYWYRQDPGQGLRLIYYSQIVNDFQKGDIAEGYSVSREKKESFPLTVTSAQKNPTAFYLCASSQGAHEKLFFGSGTQLSVL.

The V and J genes are TRBV9 and TRBJ2-1, with 8 positions matching TRBD1. The CDR3 spans 14 residues. V lost 7 bases, J lost 3 bases, and 6 bases stayed unmatched. Germline lookup yields CDR1 SGDLS and CDR2 YYNGEE. DNA of the CDR3: TGTGCCAGCTGTGCAGGGGGCGTCTACAATGAGCAGTTCTTC. Protein: CASCAGGVYNEQFF. The variable domain in full, with the rest retrieved from reference TRBV9 and TRBJ2-1, is DSGVTQTPKHLITATGQRVTLRCSPRSGDLSVYWYQQSLDQGLQFLIQYYNGEERAKGNILERFSAQQFPDLHSELNLSSLELGDSALYFCASCAGGVYNEQFFGPGTRLTVL.

This clone turned up a few times. The chain has TRBV5-4 and TRBJ2-3; 13 bases line up with TRBD2. Germline CDR1 SGHNT, CDR2 YYREEE (reference sequence). CDR3 length: 14 residues. Unmatched junction bases numbered 3, after V lost 7 bases and J lost 4 bases. The CDR3 nucleotides are TGTGCCAGCGAAACTAGCGGGGGGGCAGATACGCAGTATTTT. Its protein product is CASETSGGADTQYF.

The rearrangement links TRBV6-5 to TRBJ2-1; TRBD1 matches 7 bases. The CDR3 has 15 amino acids. CDR1 is MNHEY and CDR2 is SVGAGI in the germline V gene. Trimming removed 6 bases from V and 4 bases from J; junction bases left unmatched: 9. The CDR3 coding sequence is TGTGCCAGCAGCCTCCCTGGGACAGAGTACAATGAGCAGTTCTTC. Translating gives CASSLPGTEYNEQFF.

The rearrangement joins TRBV4-1 to TRBJ2-3; 10 bases fit TRBD2. Germline CDR1 and CDR2: MGHRA and YSYEKL. The CDR3 extends over 17 amino acids. V lost 1 base, J lost 2 bases, and 6 bases stayed unmatched. In DNA, the CDR3 is TGCGCCAGCAGCCAAGGCGCAGCGGGGGGGCCCACAGATACGCAGTATTTT. This gives the protein CASSQGAAGGPTDTQYF.

The chain couples TRBV28 to TRBJ2-1; D may match TRBD1 or TRBD2 (6 bases each). This CDR3 comprises 14 residues. Germline values: CDR1 MDHEN, CDR2 SYDVKM. The germline V and J ends were trimmed by 6 bases and 6 bases, with 15 bases remaining between them. Here the CDR3 DNA reads TGTGCCAGCAGACTCGCCGGGGGCCCCAATGAGCAGTTCTTC. Translation gives CASRLAGGPNEQFF.

This chain links TRBV19 with TRBJ2-7; 7 positions agree with TRBD1. The CDR3 extends over 13 amino acids. Germline V gives CDR1 LNHDA, CDR2 SQIVND (reference sequence). Unmatched junction bases numbered 2, after V lost 0 bases and J lost 6 bases. Written as DNA, the CDR3 is TGTGCCAGTAGTATAGAAGGGGGCGGCGAGCAGTACTTC. Translating it yields CASSIEGGGEQYF.

This chain uses TRBV4-3 with TRBJ1-1, with D possibly TRBD1 on 5 matching bases. Trimming removed 1 base at V and 2 bases at J, with 11 bases between. CDR1 is LGHNA and CDR2 is YSLEER in the germline V gene. The length of the CDR3 is 15 residues. This chain's CDR3 is CASSQAARENTEAFF. The CDR3 bases are TGCGCCAGCAGCCAAGCTGCCAGGGAAAACACTGAAGCTTTCTTT.

The rearrangement uses TRBV6-1 and TRBJ1-5; possible D gene TRBD1, 6 bases. Germline CDR1 MNHNS, CDR2 SASEGT. This CDR3 has 15 amino acids. V was shortened by 11 bases and J by 3 bases, with 20 bases between the two germline ends. The CDR3 DNA sequence: TGTGCCCTCGCCAGGCCAGGGGCCTACAATCAGCCCCAGCATTTT. Translated: CALARPGAYNQPQHF.

This clone was counted once. The rearrangement uses TRBV5-6 and TRBJ2-5; 7 positions match TRBD2. V gave up 4 bases and J gave up 3 bases; unmatched junction bases: 6. This CDR3 contains 14 residues. Germline V gives CDR1 SGHDT, CDR2 YYEEEE. The CDR3: CASSIGTNEETQYF. Written as DNA, the CDR3 is TGTGCCAGCAGCATTGGGACTAACGAAGAGACCCAGTACTTC.

CDR3 coding DNA: TGTGCCAGCAGCTCAAATGGGGGGACTGAAGCTTTCTTT. Translation gives CASSSNGGTEAFF. The V gene is TRBV7-3, the J gene TRBJ1-1; D perhaps matches TRBD1 (5 bases). Deletions cut 4 bases from V and 5 bases from J, with 11 bases between. Germline V CDR1 and CDR2: SGHTA, FQGTGA. The CDR3 sequence is 13 residues long.

Of note for this clone: A junction end diverges from the germline sequence, so it may reflect a read error. This chain connects TRBV7-3 to TRBJ2-5, with 9 bases identical to TRBD1. CDR1 SGHTA and CDR2 FQGTGA come from the germline V gene. The length of the CDR3 is 18 residues. The CDR3 DNA reads TGTGCCAGCAGCGCATTACCCGGGACAGGGAGGAGGGAAGAGGCCCAGTACTTC. As protein: CASSALPGTGRREEAQYF.

This clone was seen a few times. The chain is built from TRBV7-2 and TRBJ1-4; TRBD1 agrees at 7 bases. Germline CDR1 SGHTA, CDR2 FQGNSA. The CDR3 has 14 amino acids. After removal of 1 base from V and 10 bases from J, the junction contained 6 bases not matched to a gene. DNA of the CDR3: TGTGCCAGCAGCTTAGGGCAGGGGGTTGGAAAACTGTTTTTT. Translated: CASSLGQGVGKLFF.

The rearrangement links TRBV5-1 to TRBJ2-3; D possibly corresponds to TRBD2 (7 bases). Germline V gene lookup returns CDR1 SGHRS and CDR2 YFSETQ. The CDR3 has 17 amino acids. V was shortened by 0 bases and J by 0 bases, with 14 bases between the two germline ends. The chain's CDR3 is CASSLGGRGPSTDTQYF. DNA for the CDR3: TGCGCCAGCAGCTTGGGGGGGCGGGGGCCAAGCACAGATACGCAGTATTTT.

J is TRBJ2-3 and V is TRBV5-4; 7 nucleotides align to TRBD2. The V and J ends lost 1 base and 6 bases, in that order; junction bases with no gene match: 8. CDR1 is SGHNT and CDR2 is YYREEE in the germline V gene (reference sequence). The CDR3 sequence is 15 residues long. The CDR3 loop is CASSLRAGDWDTQYF. CDR3 sequence (DNA): TGTGCCAGCAGCTTGCGGGCGGGGGATTGGGATACGCAGTATTTT.

The V call is TRBV19, the J call TRBJ2-3; TRBD2 aligns across 14 bases. The CDR3 is 15 residues long. From germline, CDR1 is LNHDA and CDR2 SQIVND (reference sequence). After removal of 10 bases from V and 1 base from J, the junction contained 4 bases not matched to a gene. In nucleotides, the CDR3 is TGTGCCACCTCGGGACTAGCGGGGGGCACAGATACGCAGTATTTT. Translation: CATSGLAGGTDTQYF.

The chain recombines TRBV6-5 with TRBJ2-5; unclear D gene. The germline V gene encodes CDR1 MNHEY and CDR2 SVGAGI. V gave up 2 bases and J gave up 1 base, with 2 bases separating them. There are 12 residues in the CDR3. The CDR3 here is CASSYTQETQYF. CDR3 bases: TGTGCCAGCAGTTACACCCAAGAGACCCAGTACTTC.

This clone was recorded a few times. The chain uses TRBV5-1 and TRBJ2-7; D is possibly TRBD1 (6 bases). Trimming cost V 5 bases and J 7 bases, with 19 bases left between them. Germline CDR1 is SGHRS and CDR2 is YFSETQ. The CDR3 consists of 14 residues. CDR3: CASRSGQLQGEQYF. The CDR3 nucleotides are TGCGCCAGCAGATCCGGACAGCTTCAGGGGGAGCAGTACTTC.

The chain employs TRBV18 and TRBJ2-3; D might be TRBD2 (6 bases). Germline loops: CDR1 KGHSH, CDR2 LQKENI. Between the trimmed V and J ends, which lost 3 bases and 8 bases, there was a span of 12 bases. The length of the CDR3 is 13 residues. The CDR3 nucleotides are TGTGCCAGCTCACCTCCTAGCGATCGTACGCAGTATTTT. Encoded protein: CASSPPSDRTQYF. The whole variable domain, remainder taken from reference TRBV18 and TRBJ2-3, is NAGVMQNPRHLVRRRGQEARLRCSPMKGHSHVYWYRQLPEEGLKFMVYLQKENIIDESGMPKERFSAEFPKEGPSILRIQQVVRGDSAAYFCASSPPSDRTQYFGPGTRLTVL.

V gene TRBV7-9 combines with J gene TRBJ2-5; D possibly corresponds to TRBD2 (5 bases). The CDR3 totals 15 residues. Germline V gene data show CDR1 as SEHNR and CDR2 as FQNEAQ (reference sequence). With 1 base removed from V and 5 bases from J, the gap between germline ends came to 14 bases. The CDR3 DNA is TGTGCCAGCAGCTTAGGGCACTCTCGAGGGGAGACCCAGTACTTC. It translates to CASSLGHSRGETQYF.

The J gene is TRBJ2-3, the V gene TRBV18; 10 bases align to TRBD2. The CDR3 is 15 residues long. Germline V lookup: CDR1 KGHSH, CDR2 LQKENI. Unmatched junction bases numbered 3, after V lost 3 bases and J lost 3 bases. The CDR3, as DNA: TGTGCCAGCTCACCGAGCGGGGGGGGAACAGATACGCAGTATTTT. Translating it yields CASSPSGGGTDTQYF.

The rearrangement joins TRBV13 to TRBJ2-5; D might be TRBD1 (6 bases). With the DNA end fitting TRBJ2-7 better, the J assignment may be wrong. Germline lookup yields CDR1 PRHDT and CDR2 FYEKMQ (reference sequence). The CDR3 runs 14 residues. CDR3 protein: CASSFQGGSGEQYF. For the CDR3, the DNA is TGTGCCAGCAGCTTTCAAGGGGGTTCTGGCGAGCAGTACTTC.

V gene TRBV5-1 combines with J gene TRBJ2-7; TRBD1 matches at 7 bases. The ends lost 8 bases at V and 6 bases at J; junction bases unmatched: 8. The CDR3 is 12 amino acids. The germline V gene has CDR1 SGHRS and CDR2 YFSETQ. The CDR3 sequence is CASWDSLGEQYF. The CDR3 region has the DNA TGCGCCAGTTGGGACAGCCTTGGCGAGCAGTACTTC.

The chain recombines TRBV28 with TRBJ2-2; D possibly uses TRBD1 or TRBD2 (6 bases each). Between the trimmed V and J ends, which lost 3 bases and 7 bases, there was a span of 12 bases. Germline V gives CDR1 MDHEN, CDR2 SYDVKM. The CDR3 contains 14 residues. Written as DNA, the CDR3 is TGTGCCAGCAGTTTGCCCGGGGGCGGCGGGGAGCTGTTTTTT. This sequence encodes CASSLPGGGGELFF.

The rearrangement links TRBV30 to TRBJ2-3, with D possibly being TRBD2 (5 bases). The germline CDR1 and CDR2 sequences are GTSNPN and SVGIG (reference sequence). The CDR3 loop spans 17 amino acids. V lost 0 bases to trimming and J lost 0 bases, with 16 bases between them. Here the CDR3 reads CAWSVLGSRTSTDTQYF. The CDR3 bases are TGTGCCTGGAGTGTATTGGGTAGCCGGACTAGCACAGATACGCAGTATTTT.